The 5 T cell receptor beta chains below were found in one sample sequenced in a study of blood T cell repertoires in COVID-19. Assay used: immunoSEQ multiplex PCR; TCRdb lists only in-frame clones, some missing. The sample contains about 200,000 clones, approximately 86% of which appear only once. The sample was PBMCs or T cells enriched from blood (not recorded which). Every receptor here comes from a woman between 35 and 50 years old with acute COVID-19.

V is TRBV7-8 and J is TRBJ1-5; D is uncertain. V was shortened by 2 bases and J by 2 bases, with 7 bases between the two germline ends. The CDR3 loop spans 14 amino acids. The germline V gene has CDR1 SGHVS and CDR2 FQNEAQ. The CDR3 DNA reads as TGTGCCAGCAGCTTACAGACTGGCAATCAGCCCCAGCATTTT. Protein: CASSLQTGNQPQHF.

V usage is TRBV25-1 and J usage is TRBJ2-1; the D gene is possibly TRBD2 (5 bases). CDR3 size: 13 residues. CDR1 and CDR2 (germline): MGHDK, SYGVNS. Trimming removed 2 bases from V and 9 bases from J, with 11 bases in between. Here the CDR3 reads CASSEASWGEQFF. The DNA for the CDR3 is TGTGCCAGCAGTGAAGCTAGCTGGGGTGAGCAGTTCTTC.

V and J are TRBV11-2 and TRBJ2-1; unclear D gene. This CDR3 has 13 residues. V gave up 1 base and J gave up 8 bases, with 9 bases separating them. In germline, CDR1 is SGHAT, CDR2 FQNNGV. The CDR3 nucleotides read TGTGCCAGCAGCTTAGCAGTTTTCGATGAGCAGTTCTTC. It specifies CASSLAVFDEQFF.

The chain is built from TRBV10-3 and TRBJ1-1, with D hard to call. The CDR3 is 14 amino acids. V lost 6 bases and J 8 bases, leaving 19 bases between the germline ends. CDR1 and CDR2 (germline): ENHRY, SYGVKD. The CDR3 region is CAIRGGNLKEEAFF. Here the CDR3 DNA reads TGTGCCATCAGGGGAGGGAACCTAAAGGAGGAAGCTTTCTTT.

This clone appeared a single time. The V gene is TRBV18, the J gene TRBJ1-4; no reliable D call. Germline lookup yields CDR1 KGHSH and CDR2 LQKENI. This CDR3 region has 14 residues. V was trimmed by 1 base and J by 3 bases, leaving 6 bases between them. The DNA for the CDR3 is TGTGCCAGCTCACCACTACAGCCTAATGAAAAACTGTTTTTT. This sequence encodes CASSPLQPNEKLFF.